The 17 T cell receptor beta chains reported below all come from one sample, sequenced in a study of T cell changes during pregnancy in multiple sclerosis. Using immunoSEQ multiplex PCR, the repertoire was profiled, and TCRdb retains in-frame clones only, with some absent. This table has more than 30,000 clones, roughly 93% appearing once. This sample comprised CD8+ T cells from peripheral blood mononuclear cells, obtained in the third trimester of pregnancy. These receptors all come from a female donor with multiple sclerosis, enrolled in a pregnancy study.

The rearrangement joins TRBV27 to TRBJ2-7; tentative D call: TRBD1 (6 bases). Germline assignment: CDR1 MNHEY and CDR2 SMNVEV (reference sequence). V gave up 5 bases and J gave up 3 bases, with 23 bases separating them. The CDR3 consists of 17 residues. The chain's CDR3 is CASSHQPTGLGDYEQYF. The CDR3 DNA reads TGTGCCAGCAGTCATCAACCGACAGGTTTGGGGGACTACGAGCAGTACTTC.

This clone was seen a handful of times. The chain recombines TRBV4-1 with TRBJ1-6; possible D gene TRBD1, 5 bases. The CDR3 has 13 amino acids. CDR1 is MGHRA, CDR2 YSYEKL, per germline. V lost 4 bases and J lost 10, with 11 bases in between. The CDR3 coding sequence is TGCGCCAGCAGCCCGGAGACAGAATCACCCCTCCACTTT. It is translated as CASSPETESPLHF.

This rearrangement joins TRBV27 to TRBJ2-7; weak D call: TRBD1 (6 bases). V shed 3 bases and J shed 5 bases, with 14 bases lying between them. This CDR3 is 14 amino acids long. Germline CDR1 reads MNHEY; CDR2 reads SMNVEV (reference sequence). The CDR3: CASSLFGGGHEQYF. The CDR3 nucleotides are TGTGCCAGCAGTTTGTTTGGTGGGGGCCACGAGCAGTACTTC.

The chain combines TRBV20-1 with TRBJ1-2; perhaps TRBD1 as D (5 bases). CDR1 is DFQATT, CDR2 SNEGSKA, per germline (reference sequence). The V and J ends lost 5 bases and 8 bases respectively, with 12 bases between them. This CDR3 contains 11 residues. The CDR3, as DNA: TGCAGTGCTCGGACACCGGACGGCTACACCTTC. As protein: CSARTPDGYTF.

The chain carries TRBV7-8 and TRBJ2-1, with D unresolved. The germline CDR1 and CDR2 sequences are SGHVS and FQNEAQ. V gave up 5 bases and J gave up 8 bases, with 10 bases separating them. This CDR3 comprises 12 residues. CDR3 DNA sequence: TGTGCCAGCAGCCTCAATATAGATGAGCAGTTCTTC. This encodes CASSLNIDEQFF.

This sequence joins TRBV28 and TRBJ1-4, with TRBD1 matching over 8 bases. CDR1 MDHEN and CDR2 SYDVKM come from the germline V gene. The CDR3 runs 14 residues. The V gene end was trimmed by 5 bases and the J gene end by 4 bases; junction bases not matched to a gene: 3. The CDR3 nucleotides are TGTGCCAGCAGTCTACAGGGGGGTAATGAAAAACTGTTTTTT. Residues: CASSLQGGNEKLFF. Full variable domain (rest looked up from reference TRBV28 and TRBJ1-4): DVKVTQSSRYLVKRTGEKVFLECVQDMDHENMFWYRQDPGLGLRLIYFSYDVKMKEKGDIPEGYSVSREKKERFSLILESASTNQTSMYLCASSLQGGNEKLFFGSGTQLSVL.

There are a few counts of this clone. V usage is TRBV5-5 and J usage is TRBJ1-6; 8 positions agree with TRBD1. After removal of 4 bases from V and 11 bases from J, the junction contained 14 bases not matched to a gene. This CDR3 is built from 16 residues. Germline loops: CDR1 SGHKS, CDR2 YYEKEE (reference sequence). DNA for the CDR3: TGTGCCAGCAGCCCCCGACTGGCAGGGGGCACGGCACCCCTCCACTTT. It specifies CASSPRLAGGTAPLHF.

The chain is built from TRBV9 and TRBJ2-7, with a possible D match to TRBD2 (5 bases). The CDR3 has 14 amino acids. Germline lookup yields CDR1 SGDLS and CDR2 YYNGEE. The V end was cut by 4 bases, the J end by 3 bases, with 14 bases between. The CDR3 sequence is CASSPADSNYEQYF. The DNA of the CDR3 is TGTGCCAGCAGCCCAGCGGACTCCAACTACGAGCAGTACTTC.

The chain joins TRBV27 to TRBJ2-1; 11 positions match TRBD2. Germline CDR1 reads MNHEY; CDR2 reads SMNVEV (reference sequence). After removal of 5 bases from V and 0 bases from J, the junction contained 3 bases not matched to a gene. The CDR3 is made up of 16 amino acids. DNA of the CDR3: TGTGCCAGCAGTCCACTAGCGGGGGACTCCTACAATGAGCAGTTCTTC. Its translation: CASSPLAGDSYNEQFF.

The chain couples TRBV6-1 to TRBJ2-1, with D possibly matching TRBD2 (5 bases). Trimming left V 5 bases short and J 4 bases short, with 12 bases between. CDR3 length: 14 residues. Germline CDR1 is MNHNS and CDR2 is SASEGT. The CDR3 coding sequence is TGTGCCAGCAGTTTTAAGGGAGCTTACAATGAGCAGTTCTTC. Protein product: CASSFKGAYNEQFF.

The CDR3 region is CASSPSSTKGLDTEAFF. The CDR3 DNA follows: TGCGCCAGCAGCCCCTCTTCGACAAAGGGGCTGGACACTGAAGCTTTCTTT. The rearrangement joins TRBV4-1 to TRBJ1-1, with D maybe TRBD1 (5 bases). Germline CDR1 is MGHRA and CDR2 is YSYEKL. The V gene lost 4 bases and the J gene lost 3 bases, with 21 bases spanning the gap. CDR3 length: 17 residues.

This clone was found once. The CDR3 spells CATSNLKGVQETQYF. In DNA form, the CDR3 reads TGTGCCACCAGCAACCTAAAGGGGGTCCAAGAGACCCAGTACTTC. The chain couples TRBV15 to TRBJ2-5, with TRBD1 as a possible D gene (6 bases). The length of the CDR3 is 15 residues. V was clipped by 4 bases and J by 1 base, with 13 bases between them. Germline V gene data show CDR1 as LNHNV and CDR2 as YYDKDF (reference sequence). Supplemented by reference TRBV15 and TRBJ2-5, the full variable domain reads DAMVIQNPRYQVTQFGKPVTLSCSQTLNHNVMYWYQQKSSQAPKLLFHYYDKDFNNEADTPDNFQSRRPNTSFCFLDIRSPGLGDTAMYLCATSNLKGVQETQYFGPGTRLLVL.

The rearrangement uses TRBV5-1 and TRBJ2-3; unclear D gene. Germline loops: CDR1 SGHRS, CDR2 YFSETQ. This CDR3 is built from 15 residues. V lost 5 bases and J 2 bases, leaving 15 bases between the germline ends. Here the CDR3 DNA reads TGCGCCAGCAGTCCAATAGCTCACAACACAGATACGCAGTATTTT. Translation gives CASSPIAHNTDTQYF.

J is TRBJ2-1 and V is TRBV6-1, with D perhaps matching TRBD1 (5 bases). In germline, CDR1 is MNHNS, CDR2 SASEGT. The length of the CDR3 is 12 residues. Trimming shortened V by 2 bases and J by 6 bases, and 5 bases separated the two germline ends. The CDR3 loop reads CASSETGNEQFF. For the CDR3, the DNA is TGTGCCAGCAGTGAAACAGGCAATGAGCAGTTCTTC.

V is TRBV27 and J is TRBJ2-5, with TRBD1 identical over 7 bases. The CDR3 has 14 amino acids. V lost 9 bases, J lost 5 bases, and 12 bases stayed unmatched. CDR1 MNHEY and CDR2 SMNVEV come from the germline V gene (reference sequence). CDR3 loop: CASKRQGPGETQYF. CDR3 sequence (DNA): TGTGCCAGTAAGAGACAGGGCCCGGGGGAGACCCAGTACTTC.

This clone occurred once. The chain is built from TRBV19 and TRBJ2-7; a possible D gene is TRBD2 (6 bases). The length of the CDR3 is 13 residues. The V gene lost 6 bases and the J gene lost 4 bases, with 13 bases spanning the gap. The germline V gene has CDR1 LNHDA and CDR2 SQIVND (reference sequence). Here the CDR3 reads CASSPGRAYEQYF. In DNA form, the CDR3 reads TGTGCCAGTAGCCCCGGGAGAGCTTACGAGCAGTACTTC.

The rearrangement joins TRBV4-2 to TRBJ2-5; 7 bases are shared with TRBD2. The V gene end was trimmed by 2 bases and the J gene end by 5 bases; junction bases not matched to a gene: 8. The length of the CDR3 is 15 residues. Germline CDR1 is LGHNA and CDR2 is YNFKEQ. The CDR3 DNA reads TGTGCCAGCAGCCAATCGACTAGCTTGACGGAGACCCAGTACTTC. Protein: CASSQSTSLTETQYF.